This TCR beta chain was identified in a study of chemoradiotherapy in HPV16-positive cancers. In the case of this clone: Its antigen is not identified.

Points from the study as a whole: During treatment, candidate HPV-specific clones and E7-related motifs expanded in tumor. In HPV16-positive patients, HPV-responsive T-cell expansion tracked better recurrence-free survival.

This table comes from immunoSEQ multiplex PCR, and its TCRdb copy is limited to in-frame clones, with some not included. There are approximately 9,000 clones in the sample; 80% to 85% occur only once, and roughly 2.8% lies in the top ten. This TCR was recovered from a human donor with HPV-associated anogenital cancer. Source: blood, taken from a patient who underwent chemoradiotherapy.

The CDR3 DNA reads as TGTGCCAGCAGCTTAGGGTCCTCTCGAAGGGAGACCCAGTACTTC. Its protein product is CASSLGSSRRETQYF. V is TRBV7-9 and J is TRBJ2-5; the D is unclear. Deletions cut 1 base from V and 5 bases from J, with 14 bases between. Germline assignment: CDR1 SEHNR and CDR2 FQNEAQ (reference sequence). The CDR3 spans 15 residues.